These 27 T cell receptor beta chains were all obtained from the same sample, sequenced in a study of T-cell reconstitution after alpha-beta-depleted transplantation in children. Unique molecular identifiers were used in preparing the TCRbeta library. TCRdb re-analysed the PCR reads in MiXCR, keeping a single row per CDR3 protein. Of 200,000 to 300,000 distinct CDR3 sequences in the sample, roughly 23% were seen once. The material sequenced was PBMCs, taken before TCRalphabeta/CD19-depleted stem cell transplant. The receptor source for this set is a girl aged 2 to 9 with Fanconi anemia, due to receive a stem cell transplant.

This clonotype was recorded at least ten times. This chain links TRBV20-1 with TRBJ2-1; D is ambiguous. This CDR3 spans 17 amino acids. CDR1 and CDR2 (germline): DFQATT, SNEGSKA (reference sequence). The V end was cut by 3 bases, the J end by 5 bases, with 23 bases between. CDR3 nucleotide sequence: TGCAGTGCTAGTGGGGTTGGTCTTGGGCTGTACCACAATGAGCAGTTCTTC. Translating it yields CSASGVGLGLYHNEQFF.

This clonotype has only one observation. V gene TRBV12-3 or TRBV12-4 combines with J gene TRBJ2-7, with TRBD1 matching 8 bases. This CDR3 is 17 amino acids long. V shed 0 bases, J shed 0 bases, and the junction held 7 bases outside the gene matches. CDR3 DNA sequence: TGTGCCAGCAGTTTAGCCCTCGCCGGGACAGGCTCCTACGAGCAGTACTTC. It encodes CASSLALAGTGSYEQYF.

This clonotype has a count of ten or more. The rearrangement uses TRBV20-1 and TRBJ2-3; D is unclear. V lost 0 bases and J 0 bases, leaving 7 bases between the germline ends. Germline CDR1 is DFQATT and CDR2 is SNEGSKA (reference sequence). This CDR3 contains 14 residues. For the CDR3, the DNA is TGCAGTGCTAGAGATGTAGCAAGCACAGATACGCAGTATTTT. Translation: CSARDVASTDTQYF.

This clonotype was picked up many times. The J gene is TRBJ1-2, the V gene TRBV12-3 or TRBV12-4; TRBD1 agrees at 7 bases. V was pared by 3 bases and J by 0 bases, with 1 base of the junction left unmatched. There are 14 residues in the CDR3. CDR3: CASSFGTANYGYTF. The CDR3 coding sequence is TGTGCCAGCAGTTTTGGGACAGCTAACTATGGCTACACCTTC.

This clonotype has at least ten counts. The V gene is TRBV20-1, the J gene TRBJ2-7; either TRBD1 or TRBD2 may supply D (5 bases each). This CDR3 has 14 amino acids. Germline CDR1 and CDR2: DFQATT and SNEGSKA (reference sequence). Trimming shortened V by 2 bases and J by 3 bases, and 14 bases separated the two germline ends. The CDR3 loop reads CSARRPGPHYEQYF. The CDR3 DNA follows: TGCAGTGCTAGACGCCCGGGACCACACTACGAGCAGTACTTC.

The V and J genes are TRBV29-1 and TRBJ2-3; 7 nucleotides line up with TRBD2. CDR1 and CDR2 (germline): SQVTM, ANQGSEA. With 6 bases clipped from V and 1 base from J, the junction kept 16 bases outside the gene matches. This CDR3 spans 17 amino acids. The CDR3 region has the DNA TGCAGCGTCGATCCGCGGGAGAGGACGTATGGCACAGATACGCAGTATTTT. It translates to CSVDPRERTYGTDTQYF.

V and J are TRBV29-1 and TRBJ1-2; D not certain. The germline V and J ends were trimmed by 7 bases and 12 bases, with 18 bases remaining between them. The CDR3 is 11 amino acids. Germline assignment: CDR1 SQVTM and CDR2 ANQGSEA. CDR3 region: CSAWIDGGNTF. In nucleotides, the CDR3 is TGCAGCGCCTGGATCGATGGCGGAAACACCTTC.

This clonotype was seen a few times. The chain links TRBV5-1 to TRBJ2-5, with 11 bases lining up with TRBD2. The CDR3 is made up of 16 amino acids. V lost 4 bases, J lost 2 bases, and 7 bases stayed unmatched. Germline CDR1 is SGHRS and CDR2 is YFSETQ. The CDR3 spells CASSMGLAETQETQYF. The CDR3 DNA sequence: TGCGCCAGCAGCATGGGACTAGCGGAAACACAAGAGACCCAGTACTTC.

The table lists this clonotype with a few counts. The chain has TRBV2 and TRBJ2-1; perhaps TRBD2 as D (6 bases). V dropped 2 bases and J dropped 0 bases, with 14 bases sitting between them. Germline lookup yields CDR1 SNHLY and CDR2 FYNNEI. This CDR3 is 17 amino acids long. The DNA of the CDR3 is TGTGCCAGCAGTGAAATGGGTACTAGCCACTCCTACAATGAGCAGTTCTTC. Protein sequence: CASSEMGTSHSYNEQFF.

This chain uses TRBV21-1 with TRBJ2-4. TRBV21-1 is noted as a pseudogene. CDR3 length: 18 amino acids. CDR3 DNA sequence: TGTGCCAGCAGCATGGCATTTACCCTTCTTCTAGCCAAAAACATTCAGTACTTC. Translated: CASSMAFTLLLAKNIQYF.

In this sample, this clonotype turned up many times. The CDR3 DNA sequence: TGCGCCAGCAGCCAAGAGAGGGGACAGGGGGCCTACGAGCAGTACTTC. It specifies CASSQERGQGAYEQYF. V and J are TRBV4-1 and TRBJ2-7; 11 positions agree with TRBD1. The CDR3 runs 16 residues. The J segment lost 2 bases and the V segment lost 0 bases, leaving 3 bases of the junction unmatched. From germline, CDR1 is MGHRA and CDR2 YSYEKL.

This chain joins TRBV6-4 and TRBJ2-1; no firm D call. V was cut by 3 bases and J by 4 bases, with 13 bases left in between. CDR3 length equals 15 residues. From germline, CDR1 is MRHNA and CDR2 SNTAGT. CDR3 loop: CASSESADPYNEQFF. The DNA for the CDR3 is TGTGCCAGCAGTGAGAGCGCAGATCCTTACAATGAGCAGTTCTTC.

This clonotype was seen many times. The CDR3 DNA reads as TGCAGCGTTGATCTGGAGGGACAGGGGAGGTCCGAGCAGTACTTC. It specifies CSVDLEGQGRSEQYF. The rearrangement joins TRBV29-1 to TRBJ2-7; TRBD1 matches 10 bases. CDR3 size: 15 residues. Germline values: CDR1 SQVTM, CDR2 ANQGSEA. Unmatched junction bases numbered 11, after V lost 3 bases and J lost 6 bases.

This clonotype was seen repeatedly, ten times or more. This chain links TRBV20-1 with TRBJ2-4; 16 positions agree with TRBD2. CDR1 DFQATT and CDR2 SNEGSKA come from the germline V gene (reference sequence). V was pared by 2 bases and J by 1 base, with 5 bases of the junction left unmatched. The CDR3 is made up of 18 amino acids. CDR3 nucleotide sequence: TGCAGTGCTAGATGGGGGACTAGCGGGGGGGCGGCCAAAAACATTCAGTACTTC. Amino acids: CSARWGTSGGAAKNIQYF.

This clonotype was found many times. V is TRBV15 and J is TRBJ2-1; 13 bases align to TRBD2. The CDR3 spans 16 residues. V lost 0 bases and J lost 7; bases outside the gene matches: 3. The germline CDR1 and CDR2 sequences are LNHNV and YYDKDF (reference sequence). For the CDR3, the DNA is TGTGCCACCAGCAGAGATCCACTAGCGGGAGGGAATGAGCAGTTCTTC. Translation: CATSRDPLAGGNEQFF.

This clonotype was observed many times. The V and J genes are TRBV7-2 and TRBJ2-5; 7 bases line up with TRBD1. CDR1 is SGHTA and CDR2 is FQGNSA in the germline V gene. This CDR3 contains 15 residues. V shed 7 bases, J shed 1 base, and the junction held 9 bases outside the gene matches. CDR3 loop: CASNSLRDSQETQYF. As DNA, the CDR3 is TGTGCCAGCAACTCTTTAAGGGACAGCCAAGAGACCCAGTACTTC.

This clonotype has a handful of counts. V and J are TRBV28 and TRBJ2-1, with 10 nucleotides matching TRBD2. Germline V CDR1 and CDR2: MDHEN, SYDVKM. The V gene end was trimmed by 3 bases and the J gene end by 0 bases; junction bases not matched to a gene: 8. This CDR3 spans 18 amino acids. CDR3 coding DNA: TGTGCCAGCAGTTTGGCTAGCGGGAGCGCAAGCTCCTACAATGAGCAGTTCTTC. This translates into CASSLASGSASSYNEQFF.

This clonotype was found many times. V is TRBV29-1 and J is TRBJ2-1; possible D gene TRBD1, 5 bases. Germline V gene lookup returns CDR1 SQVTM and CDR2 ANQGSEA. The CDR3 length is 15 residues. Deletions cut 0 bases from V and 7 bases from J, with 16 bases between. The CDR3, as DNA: TGCAGCGTTGAAGACGAGACCAGGGAAAGGAATGAGCAGTTCTTC. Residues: CSVEDETRERNEQFF.

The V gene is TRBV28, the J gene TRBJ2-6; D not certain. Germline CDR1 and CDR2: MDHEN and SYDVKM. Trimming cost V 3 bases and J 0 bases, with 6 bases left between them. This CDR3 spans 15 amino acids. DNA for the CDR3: TGTGCCAGCAGTTTCTATAGCTCTGGGGCCAACGTCCTGACTTTC. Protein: CASSFYSSGANVLTF.

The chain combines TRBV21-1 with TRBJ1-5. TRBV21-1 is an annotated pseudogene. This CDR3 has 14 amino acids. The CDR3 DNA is TGTGCCAGCAATGGAGTTTCGGGGTCTCAGCCCCAGCATTTT. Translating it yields CASNGVSGSQPQHF.

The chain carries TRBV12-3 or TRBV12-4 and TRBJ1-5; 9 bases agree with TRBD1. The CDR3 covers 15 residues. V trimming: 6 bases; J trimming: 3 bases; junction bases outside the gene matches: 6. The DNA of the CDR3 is TGTGCCAGCAGGAGGACAGGGGCACTCAATCAGCCCCAGCATTTT. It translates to CASRRTGALNQPQHF.

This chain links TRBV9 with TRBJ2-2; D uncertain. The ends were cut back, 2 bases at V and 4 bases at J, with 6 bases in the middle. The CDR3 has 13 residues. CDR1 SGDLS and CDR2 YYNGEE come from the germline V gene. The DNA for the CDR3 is TGTGCCAGCAGCGTTGGAGTCACCGGGGAGCTGTTTTTT. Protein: CASSVGVTGELFF.

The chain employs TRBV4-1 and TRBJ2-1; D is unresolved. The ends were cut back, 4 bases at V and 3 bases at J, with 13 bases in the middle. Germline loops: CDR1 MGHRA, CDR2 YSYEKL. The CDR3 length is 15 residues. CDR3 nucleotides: TGCGCCAGCAGCCCCGAAACCCCCTACTACAATGAGCAGTTCTTC. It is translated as CASSPETPYYNEQFF.

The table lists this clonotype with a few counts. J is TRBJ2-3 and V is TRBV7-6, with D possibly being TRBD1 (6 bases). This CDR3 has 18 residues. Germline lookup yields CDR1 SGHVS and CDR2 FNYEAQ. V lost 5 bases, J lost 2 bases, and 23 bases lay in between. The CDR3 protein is CASSRDLEPGHPTDTQYF. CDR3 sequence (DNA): TGTGCCAGCAGCCGGGACCTCGAACCGGGACACCCCACAGATACGCAGTATTTT.

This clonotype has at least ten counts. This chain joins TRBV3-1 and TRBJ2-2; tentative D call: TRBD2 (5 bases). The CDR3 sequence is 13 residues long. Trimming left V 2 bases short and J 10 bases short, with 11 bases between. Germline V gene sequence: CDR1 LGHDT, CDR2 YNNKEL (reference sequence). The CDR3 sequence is CASSQPLGPELFF. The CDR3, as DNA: TGTGCCAGCAGCCAACCACTAGGTCCGGAGCTGTTTTTT.

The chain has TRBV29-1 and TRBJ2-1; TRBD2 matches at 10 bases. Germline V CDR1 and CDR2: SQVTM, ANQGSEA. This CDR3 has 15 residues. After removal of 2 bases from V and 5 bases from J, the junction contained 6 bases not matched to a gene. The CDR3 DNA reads TGCAGCGTTGAACTTGGGACTAGCGACCACAATGAGCAGTTCTTC. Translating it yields CSVELGTSDHNEQFF.

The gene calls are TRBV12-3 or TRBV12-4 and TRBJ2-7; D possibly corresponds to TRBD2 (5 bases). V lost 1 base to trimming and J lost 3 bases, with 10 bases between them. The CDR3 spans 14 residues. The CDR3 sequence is CASSLVSGNYEQYF. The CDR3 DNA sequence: TGTGCCAGCAGTTTAGTTTCGGGGAACTACGAGCAGTACTTC.